One and the same sample provided the 23 T cell receptor beta chains below, sequenced in a study of blood T cells in healthy people across ages. A second PCR, run for about 6 to 11 cycles, used a sample-barcoded 5' primer plus a J-beta primer mix. TCRdb re-analysed the 5' RACE reads in MiXCR, keeping a single row per CDR3 protein. The sample carries nearly 800,000 distinct CDR3 sequences, 56% recorded once. Specimen: blood. These receptors all come from a man aged 40-49 years in good health.

This sequence joins TRBV6-5 and TRBJ1-1; weak D call: TRBD1 (6 bases). Trimming stripped 6 bases from V and 1 base from J, with 12 bases between. Germline V gene sequence: CDR1 MNHEY, CDR2 SVGAGI. This CDR3 contains 14 residues. CDR3 residues: CASRPGHSNTEAFF. CDR3 bases: TGTGCCAGCAGGCCGGGACACTCGAACACTGAAGCTTTCTTT.

The gene calls are TRBV29-1 and TRBJ2-7, with 12 bases fitting TRBD2. Per the germline V gene, CDR1 is SQVTM and CDR2 is ANQGSEA. Trimming took 3 bases from V and 5 from J; bases not matched to a gene: 8. The CDR3 is 15 amino acids. The DNA for the CDR3 is TGCAGCGTTGAGCTAGCGGGAGGGAGTTTTGACGAGCAGTACTTC. Its protein product is CSVELAGGSFDEQYF.

This clonotype appeared many times. J is TRBJ2-2 and V is TRBV7-3, with D hard to call. The CDR3 extends over 15 amino acids. The ends were cut back, 2 bases at V and 0 bases at J, with 7 bases in the middle. Germline values: CDR1 SGHTA, CDR2 FQGTGA. CDR3 nucleotide sequence: TGTGCCAGCAGCTTAGGGCAGGCGAACACCGGGGAGCTGTTTTTT. This gives the protein CASSLGQANTGELFF.

This clonotype was counted only a few times. The chain employs TRBV29-1 and TRBJ2-7, with a possible D match to TRBD1 (6 bases). CDR3 length: 13 residues. Germline CDR1 reads SQVTM; CDR2 reads ANQGSEA. The V and J ends lost 4 bases and 2 bases respectively, with 12 bases between them. DNA for the CDR3: TGCAGCGTTGGTGGACAGTCTACCTACGAGCAGTACTTC. This encodes CSVGGQSTYEQYF.

The chain has TRBV21-1 and TRBJ1-5; TRBD1 is taken as the D call from the table, unchecked against the DNA. TRBV21-1 is a recognized pseudogene. CDR3 length: 16 amino acids. The CDR3 reads CASSLKDGGYDQPQHF. CDR3 coding DNA: TGTGCCAGCAGCCTCAAAGATGGGGGCTACGATCAGCCCCAGCATTTT.

This clonotype was counted only a few times. V is TRBV29-1 and J is TRBJ1-2, with TRBD1 as a possible D gene (5 bases). V shed 5 bases and J shed 2 bases, with 15 bases lying between them. The CDR3 extends over 14 amino acids. CDR1 is SQVTM and CDR2 is ANQGSEA in the germline V gene. CDR3 DNA sequence: TGCAGCGTTTCGTCTGTACAGGTCAACTATGGCTACACCTTC. Translating it yields CSVSSVQVNYGYTF.

This clonotype turned up a few times. This sequence joins TRBV4-1 and TRBJ2-7, with TRBD2 identical over 12 bases. Germline loops: CDR1 MGHRA, CDR2 YSYEKL. CDR3 length equals 16 residues. With 1 base clipped from V and 4 bases from J, the junction kept 5 bases outside the gene matches. Here the CDR3 DNA reads TGCGCCAGCAGCCAAGCACGACTAGCGGGGGCGTACGAGCAGTACTTC. Translating it yields CASSQARLAGAYEQYF.

The rearrangement uses TRBV10-3 and TRBJ1-4; tentatively, D is TRBD1 (6 bases). The V and J ends lost 2 bases and 3 bases respectively, with 16 bases between them. The CDR3 runs to 17 residues. Per the germline V gene, CDR1 is ENHRY and CDR2 is SYGVKD. CDR3 nucleotides: TGTGCCATCAGTGAGCGGGTAGGGGGGACGGCTAATGAAAAACTGTTTTTT. It codes for CAISERVGGTANEKLFF.

This chain uses TRBV20-1 with TRBJ2-5; D is possibly TRBD2 (5 bases). The CDR3 loop spans 14 amino acids. Germline V gene data show CDR1 as DFQATT and CDR2 as SNEGSKA (reference sequence). V was clipped by 6 bases and J by 4 bases, with 18 bases between them. Here the CDR3 DNA reads TGCAGTGCCCCTGGATCGCGAAGCGGAGAGACCCAGTACTTC. Its translation: CSAPGSRSGETQYF.

The chain is built from TRBV6-1 and TRBJ2-4, with D possibly being TRBD2 (6 bases). Germline V gene sequence: CDR1 MNHNS, CDR2 SASEGT. This CDR3 is built from 15 residues. V lost 7 bases to trimming and J lost 5 bases, with 18 bases between them. CDR3 in amino acids: CASTQRGAAENIQYF. As DNA, the CDR3 is TGTGCCAGCACTCAACGCGGGGCGGCCGAAAACATTCAGTACTTC.

The chain has TRBV6-2 or TRBV6-3 and TRBJ1-4, with D unclear. CDR3 length equals 17 residues. CDR1 and CDR2 from the germline V gene are MNHEY and SVGEGT. Trimming removed 4 bases from V and 3 bases from J, with 18 bases in between. CDR3 in DNA: TGTGCCAGCAGTTTCGCGGGATACGGTTCCGCTAATGAAAAACTGTTTTTT. Amino acids: CASSFAGYGSANEKLFF.

About this clonotype: Possible read error: a much larger clone is one base away. The V gene is TRBV29-1, the J gene TRBJ2-1, with D maybe TRBD2 (6 bases). The germline gives CDR1 SQVTM, CDR2 ANQGSEA. V was shortened by 1 base and J by 9 bases, with 10 bases between the two germline ends. CDR3 length: 12 residues. CDR3 DNA sequence: TGCAGCGTTGAAGCGGGAGTGGGTGAGCAGTTCTTC. Encoded protein: CSVEAGVGEQFF.

There are a few counts of this clonotype. V and J are TRBV28 and TRBJ2-1; D is possibly TRBD1 (5 bases). The germline CDR1 and CDR2 sequences are MDHEN and SYDVKM. The CDR3 sequence is 16 residues long. The V end was cut by 3 bases, the J end by 4 bases, with 16 bases between. CDR3 sequence reads: CASSLSRGRKYNEQFF. The CDR3 DNA follows: TGTGCCAGCAGTTTGTCTAGGGGCCGTAAGTACAATGAGCAGTTCTTC.

This clonotype was recorded a few times. The chain couples TRBV2 to TRBJ2-5; 8 bases are shared with TRBD2. The J call is uncertain, as TRBJ2-7 better fits the DNA end. The CDR3 extends over 11 amino acids. Germline loops: CDR1 SNHLY, CDR2 FYNNEI. CDR3 in DNA: TGTGCCAGCCCCGGGGGGGGCGAGCAGTACTTC. Its translation is CASPGGGEQYF.

V gene TRBV29-1 combines with J gene TRBJ2-1, with 9 bases identical to TRBD2. The length of the CDR3 is 12 residues. Per germline, CDR1 SQVTM and CDR2 ANQGSEA. Germline trimming cut 7 bases from V and 5 bases from J; bases unmatched to any gene: 3. The CDR3 region has the DNA TGCAGCGGCGGGGGGGCCAACAATGAGCAGTTCTTC. Translation gives CSGGGANNEQFF.

This sequence joins TRBV6-5 and TRBJ1-2, with D tentatively TRBD1 (5 bases). V lost 5 bases, J lost 5 bases, and 15 bases lay in between. Germline V lookup: CDR1 MNHEY, CDR2 SVGAGI. The CDR3 extends over 14 amino acids. CDR3 residues: CASSDRGAAYGYTF. The CDR3 region has the DNA TGTGCCAGCAGTGACCGCGGGGCAGCGTATGGCTACACCTTC.

This chain connects TRBV20-1 to TRBJ2-1; D ambiguous. The J call may be mistaken, given a closer DNA end match to TRBJ2-7. The CDR3 contains 11 residues. Looked up from germline, CDR1 is DFQATT and CDR2 is SNEGSKA (reference sequence). CDR3 residues: CSARLANEQYF. CDR3 DNA: TGCAGTGCTCGACTGGCTAATGAGCAGTACTTC.

Worth noting for this clonotype: At one boundary the junction diverges from the germline segment, which might be a read error. The rearrangement uses TRBV7-2 and TRBJ2-1; 10 bases agree with TRBD2. Germline CDR1 is SGHTA and CDR2 is FQGNSA. This CDR3 contains 15 residues. For the CDR3, the DNA is TGTGCCAGCAGCCTAGCGGGGGCCTTTAACAATGAGCAGTTCTTC. It encodes CASSLAGAFNNEQFF.

The chain joins TRBV6-1 to TRBJ2-3; the match to TRBD1 covers 7 bases. CDR1 is MNHNS, CDR2 SASEGT, per germline. The CDR3 covers 14 residues. V lost 7 bases to trimming and J lost 2 bases; unmatched junction nucleotides: 6. The CDR3 spells CASTRDRPTDTQYF. In DNA form, the CDR3 reads TGTGCCAGCACCCGGGACAGACCCACAGATACGCAGTATTTT.

V usage is TRBV6-1 and J usage is TRBJ2-5; no clear D gene. The CDR3 is 15 residues long. Germline loops: CDR1 MNHNS, CDR2 SASEGT. Trimming cost V 5 bases and J 5 bases, with 18 bases left between them. CDR3 DNA: TGTGCCAGCAGTCGTTACGTGTTAGCTCGGGAGACCCAGTACTTC. Translation gives CASSRYVLARETQYF.

The V call is TRBV12-3 or TRBV12-4, the J call TRBJ1-2; no clear D gene. This CDR3 region has 15 residues. V lost 5 bases to trimming and J lost 6 bases, with 19 bases between them. Written as DNA, the CDR3 is TGTGCCAGCAGTGGCGGGCACTCGGGCTGGGATGGCTACACCTTC. This sequence encodes CASSGGHSGWDGYTF.

The chain carries TRBV6-1 and TRBJ1-2, with D perhaps TRBD1 (6 bases). The germline V gene encodes CDR1 MNHNS and CDR2 SASEGT. Trimming shortened V by 10 bases and J by 2 bases, and 17 bases separated the two germline ends. CDR3 size: 14 residues. The chain's CDR3 is CATGFTGTNYGYTF. DNA of the CDR3: TGTGCCACCGGGTTTACAGGGACGAACTATGGCTACACCTTC.

The table lists this clonotype with a count of one. The chain uses TRBV6-5 and TRBJ2-2; possible D gene TRBD2, 6 bases. Germline lookup yields CDR1 MNHEY and CDR2 SVGAGI. V shed 5 bases and J shed 5 bases, with 12 bases lying between them. The CDR3 is made up of 14 amino acids. Here the CDR3 reads CASSLGTVTGELFF. The CDR3 DNA reads TGTGCCAGCAGTCTGGGGACTGTTACCGGGGAGCTGTTTTTT.